The rows below give T cell receptor beta chains drawn from one sample of a study of T cells in Graves' hyperthyroidism and ophthalmopathy. Via MiXCR, TCRdb re-called the multiplex PCR reads, giving one row per CDR3 protein. The data hold 360,000 or so distinct CDR3 sequences, with roughly 15% observed a single time. Sequenced input: blood. These receptors came from a woman between 55 and 75 years old with Graves' ophthalmopathy. The CDR3 runs from the conserved cysteine through the conserved F or W. Each record gives: CDR3 length, clone size, J gene, D gene, V gene, CDR3 protein, CDR3 DNA. The D gene is left open where the match is weak. Clone size is given for some rows only: seen once, a few or many times, or a class if the clone is expanded.

15 many TRBJ2-5 TRBD2 TRBV7-2 CASSLSGTAQETQYF TGTGCCAGCAGCCTGAGCGGGACGGCTCAAGAGACCCAGTACTTC
13 many TRBJ1-2 . TRBV2 CASSFDRRPGYTF TGTGCCAGCAGTTTCGACAGGCGGCCTGGCTACACCTTC
14 many TRBJ2-5 . TRBV10-3 CAISESTLQETQYF TGTGCCATCAGTGAGTCGACGTTACAAGAGACCCAGTACTTC
14 . TRBJ2-1 . TRBV9 CASSVEAGAREQFF TGTGCCAGCAGCGTAGAGGCGGGGGCAAGGGAGCAGTTCTTC
15 many TRBJ1-1 . TRBV3-1 CASSQVAGMDTEAFF TGTGCCAGCAGCCAGGTTGCAGGGATGGACACTGAAGCTTTCTTT
12 few TRBJ1-2 . TRBV29-1 CSVEVGNYGYTF TGCAGCGTTGAAGTCGGAAACTATGGCTACACCTTC
18 many TRBJ1-4 . TRBV28 CASSSRRTGLSTNEKLFF TGTGCCAGCAGCTCCCGTCGCACAGGGTTGTCAACTAATGAAAAACTGTTTTTT
12 . TRBJ2-5 . TRBV20-1 CSARGPGETQYF TGCAGTGCTAGGGGACCCGGGGAGACCCAGTACTTC
13 . TRBJ1-3 . TRBV28 CAGRAASTNTIYF TGTGCCGGAAGGGCGGCCTCCACAAACACCATATATTTT
16 few TRBJ2-5 TRBD2 TRBV2 CASSDRRLAGVETQYF TGTGCCAGCAGCGACCGAAGACTAGCGGGAGTGGAGACCCAGTACTTC
12 few TRBJ1-1 . TRBV9 CASSSGGGKAFF TGTGCCAGCAGCTCCGGGGGGGGGAAGGCTTTCTTT
13 many TRBJ1-6 . TRBV5-5 CASSPQTATPLHF TGTGCCAGCAGCCCGCAGACAGCAACACCCCTCCACTTT
16 many TRBJ2-5 . TRBV6-1 CASSSHERLTRGTQYF TGTGCCAGCAGTTCCCACGAGAGGCTAACAAGAGGGACCCAGTACTTC
13 . TRBJ2-5 . TRBV3-1 CASRLGPLETQYF TGTGCCAGCAGGCTAGGGCCCTTAGAGACCCAGTACTTC
15 many TRBJ1-1 TRBD1 TRBV7-2 CASSPRTGMNTEAFF TGTGCCAGCAGCCCACGGACAGGGATGAACACTGAAGCTTTCTTT
14 many TRBJ1-4 . TRBV9 CASSADSRNEKLFF TGTGCCAGCAGCGCAGACAGCAGAAATGAAAAACTGTTTTTT
13 many TRBJ2-3 . TRBV6-5 CASSYRFTDTQYF TGTGCCAGCAGTTACCGATTCACGGATACGCAGTATTTT
12 . TRBJ2-5 TRBD1 TRBV9 CASSGTGGDQYF TGTGCCAGCAGCGGCACAGGGGGCGACCAGTACTTC
16 many TRBJ1-3 . TRBV11-2 CASSFQPALSGNTIYF TGTGCCAGCAGCTTCCAGCCTGCCCTCTCTGGAAACACCATATATTTT
14 many TRBJ1-1 TRBD1 TRBV2 CASRGTGGVPEAFF TGTGCCAGCAGGGGGACAGGGGGGGTCCCTGAAGCTTTCTTT
12 few TRBJ2-5 TRBD1 TRBV20-1 CSATGGERVEYF TGCAGTGCTACAGGGGGCGAAAGAGTGGAGTACTTC
13 many TRBJ2-7 TRBD2 TRBV3-1 CASRGLESYEQYF TGTGCCAGCAGAGGACTAGAGTCCTACGAGCAGTACTTC
15 . TRBJ2-5 TRBD1 TRBV12-3/TRBV12-4 CAGSYQGALGKTQYF TGTGCCGGCAGTTATCAGGGGGCGCTGGGGAAGACCCAGTACTTC
14 few TRBJ2-7 TRBD1 TRBV29-1 CSVAGETGSYEQYF TGCAGCGTAGCCGGTGAGACAGGGAGCTACGAGCAGTACTTC
15 . TRBJ2-7 TRBD1 TRBV19 CASSMSQGTFYEQYF TGTGCCAGTAGTATGTCACAGGGGACGTTCTACGAGCAGTACTTC
15 many TRBJ2-3 . TRBV2 CASSERRGQSDTQYF TGTGCCAGCAGTGAGAGGAGGGGGCAATCAGATACGCAGTATTTT
16 . TRBJ2-3 TRBD2 TRBV24-1 CATSDVAGAGTDTQYF TGTGCCACCAGTGATGTAGCGGGAGCGGGCACAGATACGCAGTATTTT
18 many TRBJ2-7 TRBD2 TRBV28 CASYDPRGAGGPSYEQYF TGTGCCAGCTACGACCCAAGGGGGGCGGGAGGGCCCTCCTACGAGCAGTACTTC